The text below deals with one T cell receptor beta chain. The CDR3 runs 14 residues. Between the trimmed V and J ends, which lost 7 bases and 1 base, there was a span of 11 bases. Germline CDR1 reads SNHLY; CDR2 reads FYNNEI. The source of the sample is a study of blood T cell repertoires in COVID-19. Study in general: T cells, B-cell-depleted T cells, or PBMCs provided the cDNA or gDNA that served as material.

The authors' processing: Nucleated cell counts were estimated from reference gene primer amplification. Some clones are missing from TCRdb's copy, which holds only in-frame ones; the method was immunoSEQ multiplex PCR. The DNA was the basis for D and trimming; V, J and clone size are from that table. Found here are some 97,000 clones, about nine tenths of them singletons; the top ten hold more than 5.5%. This TCR came from an older man with acute or convalescent COVID-19. Sequencing was done on a sample of peripheral blood. V usage is TRBV2 and J usage is TRBJ2-1; unclear D gene. This chain's CDR3 is CASNRESSYNEQFF. The DNA of the CDR3 is TGTGCCAGCAATCGCGAATCTTCCTACAATGAGCAGTTCTTC.